Listed below are T cell receptor beta chains from one sample, sequenced in a study of shared clonotypes between healthy human individuals. Repertoires were generated with immunoSEQ multiplex PCR, while TCRdb's copy carries only in-frame clones and drops some. The sample gives under 1 million clones, 95% to 97% of which show up once; roughly 0.23% is in the top ten. The sample taken for sequencing was naive CD8+ T cells sorted from blood. The receptor set was obtained from a man in his thirties or forties in good health. The CDR3 runs from the conserved cysteine through the conserved F or W. D genes are given only for firm matches. Not every row has a clone size; where given, it reads once, few, many or a size class.

CDR3 DNA	CDR3 protein	J gene	V gene	clone size	D gene
TGTGCCAGCAGCCCCCCCACCGGGACGCCTAACGAGCAGTACTTC	CASSPPTGTPNEQYF	TRBJ2-7	TRBV7-8	-	-
TGTGCCAGCAGCTCTCCCGACGGCGGGAAAGAGCAGTACTTC	CASSSPDGGKEQYF	TRBJ2-7	TRBV7-9	-	-
TGTGCCAGCAGCTTTCGGGCACACGAGCAGTACTTC	CASSFRAHEQYF	TRBJ2-7	TRBV7-9	-	-
TGCGCCAGCAGCTTGGGAGACGGTCTCGCTGAAGCTTTCTTT	CASSLGDGLAEAFF	TRBJ1-1	TRBV5-1	-	-
TGTGCCATCAGTGAGGAGGGACAGGGGCTCACAGATACGCAGTATTTT	CAISEEGQGLTDTQYF	TRBJ2-3	TRBV10-3	-	TRBD1
TGTGCCAGCAGCACACCCGGGCCTTCCTACGAGCAGTACTTC	CASSTPGPSYEQYF	TRBJ2-7	TRBV7-8	-	-
TGTGCCAGCAGTTTAATGGGGGGGGACCTCGGAGCTTTCTTT	CASSLMGGDLGAFF	TRBJ1-1	TRBV27	-	-
TGTGCCAGCAGCGTAGGGTACAGGGACAACTATGGCTACACCTTC	CASSVGYRDNYGYTF	TRBJ1-2	TRBV9	-	-
TGTGCCAGCAGCTTAGGAAGGTTCGCCCGCTATGAGCAGTTCTTC	CASSLGRFARYEQFF	TRBJ2-1	TRBV11-2	-	-
TGCGCCAGCAGCCCCGGGACCTCGACGGGGGAGCTGTTTTTT	CASSPGTSTGELFF	TRBJ2-2	TRBV10-1	-	-
TGCGCCAGCAGCCAACCCGCGGGACCTGAGGGCTACACCTTC	CASSQPAGPEGYTF	TRBJ1-2	TRBV4-1	-	-
TGTGCCAGCAGTTTTGGGGGGACCCAGTACTTC	CASSFGGTQYF	TRBJ2-5	TRBV27	-	-
TGTGCCAGCAGCTTAGCGGGTCGGGAGAAGTCCAAAAACATTCAGTACTTC	CASSLAGREKSKNIQYF	TRBJ2-4	TRBV7-8	once	-
TGTGCCAGCAGCTTAGAGGTTGATCCCCCTCTAAACAATGAGCAGTTCTTC	CASSLEVDPPLNNEQFF	TRBJ2-1	TRBV13	once	-
TGCGCCAGCAGCCCGAGCGGGAGGAGGTGGAATGAGCAGTTCTTC	CASSPSGRRWNEQFF	TRBJ2-1	TRBV4-3	-	TRBD2
TGTGCCAGCAGTTTCCCGGGACAGGTTAAAAGGCAAAGATTT	CASSFPGQVKRQRF	TRBJ1-1	TRBV28	once	TRBD1
TGCGCCAGCAGCCAAGAGTCTAGCGACTCCTACGAGCAGTACTTC	CASSQESSDSYEQYF	TRBJ2-7	TRBV4-1	-	-
TGTGCCAGCAGCTTAGACCCCTTTGTAGCGGGAGCGGCCTACGAGCAGTACTTC	CASSLDPFVAGAAYEQYF	TRBJ2-7	TRBV7-6	-	TRBD2